A selection of T cell receptor beta chains follows, all from one sample in a study of blood T cells in healthy people across ages. TCRdb re-called the 5' RACE reads through MiXCR, storing one row per CDR3 protein. The sample includes around 1,800,000 distinct CDR3 sequences, roughly 43% of them seen just once. The sequencing sample was made of blood. These receptors all stem from a human donor in good health. Both conserved end residues are part of each CDR3. The order of the fields is D gene, clone size, J gene, V gene, CDR3 protein. The D gene is left open where the match is weak. Size values are once, few and many counts, or a class for expanded clones, and some rows have none.

>NA|NA|TRBJ2-1|TRBV3-1
CASRLRGAYEQFF
>NA|NA|TRBJ2-3|TRBV6-5
CASSYWRQDSTDTQYF
>NA|many|TRBJ1-1|TRBV7-6
CASSANQGYNTEAFF
>NA|NA|TRBJ2-5|TRBV7-9
CASSLIGAGETQYF
>TRBD1|NA|TRBJ2-2|TRBV19
CASSRTGGPGELFF
>NA|NA|TRBJ2-3|TRBV24-1
CATSDAGNIGTDTQYF
>TRBD1|few|TRBJ2-5|TRBV7-2
CASSLRPGTEETQYF
>NA|NA|NA|TRBV5-1
CASSLLAGPIYEQYF
>NA|NA|TRBJ1-5|TRBV7-2
CASSLGVWNQPQHF
>NA|few|TRBJ2-7|TRBV7-9
CASSYSSGGQDYEQYF
>TRBD1|few|TRBJ2-2|TRBV12-3/TRBV12-4
CASSFRTGTGELFF
>NA|once|TRBJ1-3|TRBV12-3/TRBV12-4
CASSPDSKRGNTIYF
>NA|once|TRBJ1-1|TRBV20-1
CSAPIIGIAQAFF
>TRBD1|NA|TRBJ1-2|TRBV7-2
CASSLAGTGGSGYTF
>TRBD2|NA|TRBJ2-3|TRBV4-3
CAGSRTLTGGWDTQYF
>TRBD1|few|TRBJ1-4|TRBV28
CASSRDRSGEKLFF
>NA|once|TRBJ2-3|TRBV7-6
CASSLARQGLRPSTDTQYF
>TRBD2|NA|TRBJ2-3|TRBV30
CAWSILAGARDTQYF
>NA|few|TRBJ2-7|TRBV18
CASSSPERAYEQYF
>NA|few|TRBJ1-4|TRBV7-2
CASSLGQSRYEKLFF
>TRBD1|few|TRBJ2-1|TRBV5-8
CASSPWTGGSYNEQFF
>NA|few|TRBJ2-5|TRBV5-5
CASSSERGWETQYF
>TRBD2|few|TRBJ2-1|TRBV5-1
CASSLLAGEVNEQFF
>NA|NA|TRBJ1-2|TRBV6-6
CASSYSGSGCTF
>NA|NA|TRBJ1-6|TRBV25-1
CASSWGSGNSPLHF
>TRBD2|NA|TRBJ2-7|TRBV2
CASSPRTSVNEQYF
>TRBD2|few|TRBJ2-3|TRBV20-1
CSGLARGDTQYF
>NA|NA|TRBJ1-5|TRBV6-2/TRBV6-3
CASSDGGRIRPQHF
>NA|NA|TRBJ2-5|TRBV20-1
CSAIRVAGPQETQYF
>TRBD1|NA|TRBJ2-6|TRBV6-1
CAGSTGDGANVLTF
>NA|NA|TRBJ1-1|TRBV16
CASSQSATQEAFF
>NA|NA|TRBJ1-1|TRBV10-3
CAITRQVGDAEAFF
>TRBD2|once|TRBJ2-3|TRBV7-2
CASSLWRGGGTDTQYF
>NA|NA|TRBJ2-1|TRBV28
CASSSRGRGHKDEQFF
>NA|NA|TRBJ2-7|TRBV7-9
CASSPDLVSREQYF
>TRBD2|NA|NA|TRBV20-1
CSANTSGGNYEQYF
>NA|NA|TRBJ2-3|TRBV6-1
CASSDLQGADTLYF
>NA|many|TRBJ1-2|TRBV6-2/TRBV6-3
CASSYSGSRSGYTF
>NA|NA|TRBJ1-1|TRBV12-3/TRBV12-4
CASSFPRDRPLNNTEAFF
>TRBD1|NA|TRBJ2-5|TRBV11-2
CASSLEFQGAAETQYF
>NA|NA|TRBJ1-5|TRBV6-2/TRBV6-3
CASRIRLYGPQHF
>NA|few|TRBJ2-7|TRBV7-2
CASSLGRGLGEQYF
>NA|few|TRBJ2-1|TRBV7-9
CASSLDGPGYNEQFF
>TRBD1|NA|TRBJ1-5|TRBV12-3/TRBV12-4
CASRQTGANQPQHF
>NA|NA|TRBJ1-5|TRBV7-2
CAGSWTRDQPQHF
>NA|NA|TRBJ1-1|TRBV4-1
CASSQDWGKAEAFF
>NA|NA|TRBJ1-5|TRBV7-8
CASTLQGAGNQPQHF
>NA|few|TRBJ2-5|TRBV29-1
CSARGHGEQYF